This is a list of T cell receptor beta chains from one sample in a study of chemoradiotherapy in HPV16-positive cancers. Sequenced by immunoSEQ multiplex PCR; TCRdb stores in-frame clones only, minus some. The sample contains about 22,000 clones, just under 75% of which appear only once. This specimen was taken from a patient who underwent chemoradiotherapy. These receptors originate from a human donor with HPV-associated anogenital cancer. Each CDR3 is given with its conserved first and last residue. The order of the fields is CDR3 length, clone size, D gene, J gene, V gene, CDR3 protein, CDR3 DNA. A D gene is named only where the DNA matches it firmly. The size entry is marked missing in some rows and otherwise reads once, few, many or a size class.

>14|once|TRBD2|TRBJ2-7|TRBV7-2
CASSAVAGAYEQYF
TGTGCCAGCAGCGCAGTAGCGGGAGCCTACGAGCAGTACTTC
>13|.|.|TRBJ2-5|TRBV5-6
CASSSDTQETQYF
TGTGCCAGCAGCTCGGACACCCAAGAGACCCAGTACTTC
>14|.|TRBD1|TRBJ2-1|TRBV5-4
CASSESQGDDEQFF
TGTGCCAGCAGCGAGTCCCAGGGGGACGATGAGCAGTTCTTC
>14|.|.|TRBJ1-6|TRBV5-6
CASSLGRSMSPLHF
TGTGCCAGCAGCCTGGGACGGTCGATGTCACCCCTCCACTTT
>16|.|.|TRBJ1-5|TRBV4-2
CASSQGHRGGNQPQHF
TGTGCCAGCAGCCAAGGCCATCGGGGTGGCAATCAGCCCCAGCATTTT
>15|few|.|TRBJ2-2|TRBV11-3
CASSFLDPNTGELFF
TGTGCCAGCAGCTTTCTAGATCCCAACACCGGGGAGCTGTTTTTT
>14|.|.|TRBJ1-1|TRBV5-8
CASSWGGMGTEAFF
TGTGCCAGCAGCTGGGGGGGGATGGGGACTGAAGCTTTCTTT
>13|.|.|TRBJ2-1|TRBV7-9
CASSFYRDYEQFF
TGTGCCAGCAGCTTCTACAGGGACTATGAGCAGTTCTTC
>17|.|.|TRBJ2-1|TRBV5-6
CASSNVLRDPAYNEQFF
TGTGCCAGCAGCAACGTCCTCCGGGACCCGGCTTACAATGAGCAGTTCTTC
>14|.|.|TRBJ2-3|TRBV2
CASSEVSSTDTQYF
TGTGCCAGCAGTGAAGTGTCTAGCACAGATACGCAGTATTTT
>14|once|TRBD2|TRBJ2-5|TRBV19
CASSYLSGAETQYF
TGTGCCAGTAGTTACCTAAGCGGGGCGGAGACCCAGTACTTC
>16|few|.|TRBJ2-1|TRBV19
CASSMGTQVGYNEQFF
TGTGCCAGTAGTATGGGAACACAGGTTGGCTACAATGAGCAGTTCTTC
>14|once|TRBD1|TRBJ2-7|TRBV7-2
CASSTPQGVNEQYF
TGTGCCAGCAGTACTCCACAGGGGGTGAACGAGCAGTACTTC
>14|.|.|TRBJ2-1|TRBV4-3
CASSQGPGINEQFF
TGCGCCAGCAGCCAAGGGCCGGGGATAAATGAGCAGTTCTTC
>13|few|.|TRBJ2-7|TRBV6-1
CAIKRDTTYEQYF
TGTGCCATCAAACGGGACACCACCTACGAGCAGTACTTC
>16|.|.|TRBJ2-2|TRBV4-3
CASSQEPRGGTGELFF
TGCGCCAGCAGCCAAGAACCGCGAGGGGGCACCGGGGAGCTGTTTTTT
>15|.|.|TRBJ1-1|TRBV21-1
CASSTRGGGNTEAFF
TGTGCCAGCAGCACCAGGGGCGGAGGGAACACTGAAGCTTTCTTT
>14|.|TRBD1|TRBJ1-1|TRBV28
CASSPGTGLTEAFF
TGTGCCAGCAGTCCCGGGACAGGGCTCACTGAAGCTTTCTTT
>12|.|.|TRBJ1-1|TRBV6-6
CASSYRNTEAFF
TGTGCCAGCAGTTACAGGAACACTGAAGCTTTCTTT
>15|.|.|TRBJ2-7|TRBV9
CASNQGGTYSYEQYF
TGTGCCAGCAACCAAGGGGGGACGTACTCCTACGAGCAGTACTTC
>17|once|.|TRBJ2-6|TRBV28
CASTTDSELSGANVLTF
TGTGCCAGCACCACGGACAGTGAACTCTCTGGGGCCAACGTCCTGACTTTC
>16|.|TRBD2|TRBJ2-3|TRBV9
CASSPGTSGVVDTQYF
TGTGCCAGCAGCCCTGGGACTAGCGGGGTTGTAGATACGCAGTATTTT
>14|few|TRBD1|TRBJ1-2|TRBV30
CAWKSGTGGHGYTF
TGTGCCTGGAAATCCGGGACAGGGGGACATGGCTACACCTTC
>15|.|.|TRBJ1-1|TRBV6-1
CASSRGAVLYTEAFF
TGTGCCAGCAGTCGGGGGGCTGTATTGTACACTGAAGCTTTCTTT
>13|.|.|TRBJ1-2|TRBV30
CAWRTGVLGGYTF
TGTGCCTGGAGAACGGGAGTACTCGGTGGCTACACCTTC
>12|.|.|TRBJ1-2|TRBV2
CASLLGGYGYTF
TGTGCCAGTCTATTGGGCGGCTATGGCTACACCTTC
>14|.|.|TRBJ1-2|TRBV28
CASGGLGASYGYTF
TGTGCCAGCGGGGGCCTGGGGGCCTCCTATGGCTACACCTTC
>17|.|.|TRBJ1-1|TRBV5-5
CASSLTDPGAVNTEAFF
TGTGCCAGCAGCCTGACAGACCCCGGGGCGGTGAACACTGAAGCTTTCTTT
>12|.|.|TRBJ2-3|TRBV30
CAWSLGPNTQYF
TGTGCCTGGAGTTTAGGACCTAATACGCAGTATTTT
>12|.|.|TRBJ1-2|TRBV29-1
CSVEALGYGYTF
TGCAGCGTTGAAGCGTTAGGGTATGGCTACACCTTC
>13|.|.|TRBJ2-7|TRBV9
CASSVLGSYEQYF
TGTGCCAGCAGCGTCCTCGGAAGCTACGAGCAGTACTTC
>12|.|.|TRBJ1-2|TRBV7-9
CASGQINYGYTF
TGTGCCAGCGGCCAGATCAACTATGGCTACACCTTC
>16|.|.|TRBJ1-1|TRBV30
CAWSVGGRVINTEAFF
TGTGCCTGGAGTGTTGGGGGGCGGGTGATAAACACTGAAGCTTTCTTT
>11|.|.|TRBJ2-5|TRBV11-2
CASSQGETQYF
TGTGCCAGCAGCCAGGGGGAGACCCAGTACTTC
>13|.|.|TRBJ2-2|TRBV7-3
CASSYSNTGELFF
TGTGCCAGCAGCTACTCGAACACCGGGGAGCTGTTTTTT
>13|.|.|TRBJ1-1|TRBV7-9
CASSLGGNAEAFF
TGTGCCAGCAGCTTAGGGGGGAACGCTGAAGCTTTCTTT
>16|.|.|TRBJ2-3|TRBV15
CATSRARQASTDTQYF
TGTGCCACCAGCAGAGCGCGGCAGGCGAGCACAGATACGCAGTATTTT
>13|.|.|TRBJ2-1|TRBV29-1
CSVEEGVRGEQFF
TGCAGCGTTGAAGAAGGGGTCAGGGGTGAGCAGTTCTTC
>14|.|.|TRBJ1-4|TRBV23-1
CASSRYRTNEKLFF
TGCGCCAGCAGTCGGTACAGGACTAATGAAAAACTGTTTTTT
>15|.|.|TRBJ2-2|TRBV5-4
CASSLARGDTGELFF
TGTGCCAGCAGCTTGGCTAGGGGCGACACCGGGGAGCTGTTTTTT
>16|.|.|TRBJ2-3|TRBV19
CASSRPSGRPTDTQYF
TGTGCCAGTAGTAGACCCTCGGGGCGTCCCACAGATACGCAGTATTTT
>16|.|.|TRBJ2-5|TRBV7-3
CASSLMGAPLIETQYF
TGTGCCAGCAGCTTAATGGGGGCACCCCTTATAGAGACCCAGTACTTC
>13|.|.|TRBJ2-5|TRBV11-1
CASSHLGPGTQYF
TGTGCCAGCAGCCACCTGGGACCGGGTACCCAGTACTTC
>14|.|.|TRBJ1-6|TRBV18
CASSPKQGSSPLHF
TGTGCCAGCTCACCAAAACAGGGAAGTTCACCCCTCCACTTT
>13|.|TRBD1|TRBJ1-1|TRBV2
CASSSRDRGKGFF
TGTGCCAGCAGCAGCCGGGACAGGGGAAAGGGTTTCTTT
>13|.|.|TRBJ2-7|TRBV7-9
CASSLPASYEQYF
TGTGCCAGCAGCTTACCGGCCTCCTACGAGCAGTACTTC
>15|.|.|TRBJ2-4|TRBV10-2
CATLPQGGAKNIQYF
TGCGCCACTCTCCCCCAGGGGGGGGCCAAAAACATTCAGTACTTC
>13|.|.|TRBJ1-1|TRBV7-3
CASSRQPNTEAFF
TGTGCCAGCAGCAGGCAGCCGAACACTGAAGCTTTCTTT
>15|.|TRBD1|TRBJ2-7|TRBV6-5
CATRGDRPKLYEQYF
TGTGCCACCCGAGGGGACAGGCCTAAACTTTACGAGCAGTACTTC